This T cell receptor beta chain was identified during a study of CD8 T cells in Susac syndrome. V dropped 7 bases and J dropped 1; count of bases not matched to a gene: 5. This CDR3 contains 14 residues. CDR1 and CDR2 (germline): MNHNY, SVGAGI (reference sequence). The authors sequenced TCR beta from blood CD8+ and CD4+ T cells. It was treatment-naive patients with stable or active relapsing-remitting disease who made up the multiple sclerosis controls. Negative isolation was applied to CD8+ and CD4+ T cells, and FACS enrichment was applied to TEMRA cells. Reverse transcription of about 0.45 to 1 ug RNA used random hexamers. In TCRdb, the immunoSEQ multiplex PCR reads were re-called with MiXCR into one record per CDR3 protein. The sample lists roughly 200,000 distinct CDR3 sequences; 95% were seen once.

V and J are TRBV6-6 and TRBJ2-3; 7 bases align to TRBD2. The TCR was taken from a human donor with multiple sclerosis. The specimen was CD8+ T cells from PBMCs. CDR3 sequence (DNA): TGTGCCAGCACCCAACGGGGGGGCACAGATACGCAGTATTTT. As protein: CASTQRGGTDTQYF.